These 3 T cell receptor beta chains came from one sample sequenced in a study of siplizumab effects on memory and regulatory T cells. Profiled with immunoSEQ multiplex PCR; TCRdb holds only in-frame clones, not every one. Of 100,000 or so clones in the sample, about 91% are singletons; the top ten hold 0.55% to 0.95%. Sequenced: Tregs sorted from blood. These receptors were collected from a human donor in good health.

The V call is TRBV29-1, the J call TRBJ1-2; 9 nucleotides align to TRBD1. Germline V gene lookup returns CDR1 SQVTM and CDR2 ANQGSEA. Losses at the gene ends were 8 bases for V and 5 bases for J; bases not matched to a gene: 9. CDR3 length: 13 amino acids. The CDR3 reads CSTRDRANYGYTF. CDR3 sequence (DNA): TGCAGCACCCGGGACAGGGCAAATTATGGCTACACCTTC.

V is TRBV5-1 and J is TRBJ2-2; D gene uncertain. This CDR3 region has 14 residues. V was trimmed by 4 bases and J by 1 base, leaving 8 bases between them. Germline V gene lookup returns CDR1 SGHRS and CDR2 YFSETQ. CDR3 sequence: CASSADLNTGELFF. Written as DNA, the CDR3 is TGCGCCAGCAGCGCGGACCTGAACACCGGGGAGCTGTTTTTT.

This clone has a handful of counts. This rearrangement joins TRBV7-9 to TRBJ1-2; weak D call: TRBD1 (6 bases). This CDR3 comprises 14 residues. The germline gives CDR1 SEHNR, CDR2 FQNEAQ (reference sequence). V was shortened by 5 bases and J by 6 bases, with 16 bases between the two germline ends. CDR3 nucleotide sequence: TGTGCCAGCAGCCCCAGGGGACGAGACGATGGCTACACCTTC. This translates into CASSPRGRDDGYTF.